This TCR beta chain was profiled in a study of cytomegalovirus exposure and HLA in healthy donors. Turning to the study itself: As released early, the data held about 85 million unique TCRs from HLA-typed donors.

The germline V gene has CDR1 MNHNY and CDR2 SVGAGI (reference sequence). V shed 7 bases, J shed 3 bases, and the junction held 8 bases outside the gene matches. This CDR3 is built from 14 residues. Amplification used 60 Vbeta primers and 13 Jbeta primers. The table came from immunoSEQ multiplex PCR; TCRdb's copy has only in-frame clones and leaves some out. Its listing shows roughly 79,000 clones. V and J are TRBV6-6 and TRBJ1-1, with 7 positions matching TRBD1. The receptor was derived from a man younger than 45 in good health and CMV-seronegative. The sequenced material came from PBMCs. The CDR3 sequence: CASTLTGDYTEAFF. The CDR3 DNA reads TGTGCCAGCACCCTAACAGGGGATTACACTGAAGCTTTCTTT.